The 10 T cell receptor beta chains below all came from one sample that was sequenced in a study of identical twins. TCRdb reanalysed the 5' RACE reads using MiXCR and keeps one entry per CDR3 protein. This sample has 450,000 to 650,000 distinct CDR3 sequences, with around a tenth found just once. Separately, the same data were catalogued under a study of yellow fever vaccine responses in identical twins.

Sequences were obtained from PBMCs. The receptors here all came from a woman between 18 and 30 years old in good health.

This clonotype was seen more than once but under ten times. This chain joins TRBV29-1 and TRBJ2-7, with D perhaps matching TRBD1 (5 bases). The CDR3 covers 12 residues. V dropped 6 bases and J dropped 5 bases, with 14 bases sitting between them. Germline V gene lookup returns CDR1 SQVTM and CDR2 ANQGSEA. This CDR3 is CSVTHPRDEQYF. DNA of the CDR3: TGCAGCGTGACCCACCCCAGGGACGAGCAGTACTTC.

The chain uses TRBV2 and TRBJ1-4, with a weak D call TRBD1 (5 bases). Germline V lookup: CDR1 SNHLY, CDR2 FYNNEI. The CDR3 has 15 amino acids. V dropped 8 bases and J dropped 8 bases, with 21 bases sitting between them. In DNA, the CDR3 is TGTGCCAGCTCGAGTGCGGGACGGGAAAGAGAAAAACTGTTTTTT. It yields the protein CASSSAGREREKLFF.

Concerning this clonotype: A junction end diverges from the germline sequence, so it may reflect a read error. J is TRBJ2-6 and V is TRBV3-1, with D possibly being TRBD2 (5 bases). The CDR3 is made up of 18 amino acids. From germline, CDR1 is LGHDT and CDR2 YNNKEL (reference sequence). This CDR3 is CTSSNHLALTSGANVLTF. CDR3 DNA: TGTACCAGCAGTAACCACCTAGCACTAACCTCTGGGGCCAACGTCCTGACTTTC.

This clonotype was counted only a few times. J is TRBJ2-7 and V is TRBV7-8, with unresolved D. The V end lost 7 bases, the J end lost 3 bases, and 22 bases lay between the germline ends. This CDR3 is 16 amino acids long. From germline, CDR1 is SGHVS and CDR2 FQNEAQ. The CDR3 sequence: CASTPRVGTILYEQYF. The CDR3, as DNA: TGTGCCAGCACCCCTAGGGTGGGCACAATACTCTACGAGCAGTACTTC.

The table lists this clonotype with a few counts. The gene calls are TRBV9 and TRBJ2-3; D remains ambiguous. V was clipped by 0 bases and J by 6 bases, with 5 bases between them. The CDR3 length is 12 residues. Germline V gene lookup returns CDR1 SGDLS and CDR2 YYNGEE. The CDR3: CASSVVQDTQYF. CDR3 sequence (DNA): TGTGCCAGCAGCGTAGTTCAGGATACGCAGTATTTT. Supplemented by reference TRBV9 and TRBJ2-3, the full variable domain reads DSGVTQTPKHLITATGQRVTLRCSPRSGDLSVYWYQQSLDQGLQFLIQYYNGEERAKGNILERFSAQQFPDLHSELNLSSLELGDSALYFCASSVVQDTQYFGPGTRLTVL.

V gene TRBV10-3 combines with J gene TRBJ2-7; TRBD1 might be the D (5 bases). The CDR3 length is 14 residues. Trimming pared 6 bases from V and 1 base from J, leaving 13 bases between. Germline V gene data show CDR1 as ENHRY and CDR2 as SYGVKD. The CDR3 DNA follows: TGTGCCATCAGCCCTCCGACAGATTCCTACGAGCAGTACTTC. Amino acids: CAISPPTDSYEQYF.

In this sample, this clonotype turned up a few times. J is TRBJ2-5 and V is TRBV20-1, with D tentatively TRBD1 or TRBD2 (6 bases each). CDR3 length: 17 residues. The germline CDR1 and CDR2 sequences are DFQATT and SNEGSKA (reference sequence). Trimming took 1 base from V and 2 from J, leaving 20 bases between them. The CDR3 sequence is CSARGVLRGVNQETQYF. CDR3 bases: TGCAGTGCTAGAGGGGTTCTAAGGGGGGTGAATCAAGAGACCCAGTACTTC.

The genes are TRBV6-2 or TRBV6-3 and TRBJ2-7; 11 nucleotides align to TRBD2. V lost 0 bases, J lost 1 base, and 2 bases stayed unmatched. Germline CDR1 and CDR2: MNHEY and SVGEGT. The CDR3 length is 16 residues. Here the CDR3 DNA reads TGTGCCAGCAGTTACTCGACTAGCGGGGCGTCCTACGAGCAGTACTTC. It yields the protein CASSYSTSGASYEQYF.

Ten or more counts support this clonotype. In DNA form, the CDR3 reads TGCGCCAGCAGCTTGGAGGTATCCACAGATACGCAGTATTTT. Encoded protein: CASSLEVSTDTQYF. The rearrangement links TRBV5-1 to TRBJ2-3; D gene uncertain. CDR1 SGHRS and CDR2 YFSETQ come from the germline V gene. V lost 0 bases and J 2 bases, leaving 7 bases between the germline ends. There are 14 residues in the CDR3. Using reference TRBV5-1 and TRBJ2-3 for the parts outside the CDR3, the full variable domain is KAGVTQTPRYLIKTRGQQVTLSCSPISGHRSVSWYQQTPGQGLQFLFEYFSETQRNKGNFPGRFSGRQFSNSRSEMNVSTLELGDSALYLCASSLEVSTDTQYFGPGTRLTVL.

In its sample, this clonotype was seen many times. As DNA, the CDR3 is TGCGCCAGCAGCCACGCGACAGGCCCTGATCAGCCCCAGCATTTT. Protein sequence: CASSHATGPDQPQHF. The chain uses TRBV4-3 and TRBJ1-5; possibly TRBD1 for D (6 bases). This CDR3 is built from 15 residues. The V end lost 3 bases, the J end lost 5 bases, and 14 bases lay between the germline ends. The germline CDR1 and CDR2 sequences are LGHNA and YSLEER.